This section outlines one TCR beta chain sequence together with its context. Its antigen is not identified. From germline, CDR1 is SGDLS and CDR2 YYNGEE. The V gene lost 2 bases and the J gene lost 6 bases, with 21 bases spanning the gap. The CDR3 sequence is 17 residues long. Method: immunoSEQ multiplex PCR; TCRdb's copy keeps in-frame clones and lacks some. This sample yields some 240,000 clones, of which over 65% are seen a single time; roughly 5.4% belongs to the top ten. The 120-subject validation cohort, separate from the approximately 670-subject first cohort, included the donors. This specimen comes from a study of cytomegalovirus exposure and HLA in healthy donors. Study-level background: The platform used for the roughly 130 validation repertoires matched that of the 600 to 800 first-cohort repertoires, a later analysis reported. Study-wide results and caveats: Many donors shared some public TCRs, even though most TCR sequences were rare.

The chain employs TRBV9 and TRBJ2-1, with D possibly being TRBD2 (6 bases). This clonotype originated in a woman under 30 in good health and CMV-seronegative. The sequenced sample consisted of PBMCs. CDR3 loop: CASSVQGGEGRANEQFF. The CDR3 DNA follows: TGTGCCAGCAGCGTCCAGGGCGGGGAAGGTAGGGCCAATGAGCAGTTCTTC.